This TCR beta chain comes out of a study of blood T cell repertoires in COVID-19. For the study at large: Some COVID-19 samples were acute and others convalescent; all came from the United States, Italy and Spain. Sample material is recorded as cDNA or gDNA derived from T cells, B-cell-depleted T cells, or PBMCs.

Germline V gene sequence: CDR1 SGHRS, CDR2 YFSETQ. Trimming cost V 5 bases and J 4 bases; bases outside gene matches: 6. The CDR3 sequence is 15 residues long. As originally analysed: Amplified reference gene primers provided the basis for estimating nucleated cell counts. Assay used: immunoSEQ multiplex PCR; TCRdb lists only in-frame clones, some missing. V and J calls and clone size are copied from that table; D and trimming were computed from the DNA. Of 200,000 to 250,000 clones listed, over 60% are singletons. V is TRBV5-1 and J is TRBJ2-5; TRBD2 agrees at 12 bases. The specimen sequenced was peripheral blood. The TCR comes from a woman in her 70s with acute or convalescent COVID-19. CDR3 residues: CASRPTSGRRETQYF. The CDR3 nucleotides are TGCGCCAGCAGACCGACTAGCGGGAGACGAGAGACCCAGTACTTC.